This T cell receptor (beta chain) was recorded in a study of regulatory T cells in long-lasting Graves disease. Looking at the study overall: Graves' disease counted as persistent after over 5 years of antithyroid drugs with positive TSH receptor antibodies. Whole-study results and caveats: Patients with persistent disease showed a bias toward TRBV28, TRBJ1-2 and TRBJ2-5. TCR diversity in persistent Graves' patients was below that of newly diagnosed ones.

Specified time point: persistent/refractory GD, antithyroid drugs over 5 years with positive TRAb. PBMCs provided the RNA from which the TCR library was made. This clonotype occurred many times. The target antigen is unknown. The CDR3 is made up of 14 amino acids. Germline-derived CDR1 and CDR2 are MDHEN and SYDVKM. V lost 3 bases and J lost 2, with 11 bases in between. Arm-PCR with iRepertoire HTBI primers amplified the CDR3 regions for these TCR beta libraries. Authors' data handling: Samples revealed fewer than 65 TRBV and roughly 15 TRBJ segments. Each CDR3 protein is one row after TCRdb ran MiXCR on the multiplex PCR reads. The V and J calls were not made by the authors but by TCRdb's processing. The sample includes fewer than 450,000 distinct CDR3 sequences, less than 25% of them seen just once.

Sequencing used peripheral blood mononuclear cells (PBMCs), obtained when the disease was refractory, from a patient treated with antithyroid drugs. This TCR derives from a female donor with Graves disease. This sequence joins TRBV28 and TRBJ2-7; no clear D. CDR3 bases: TGTGCCAGCAGTTTGGGATGGGATACCTACGAGCAGTACTTC. Protein: CASSLGWDTYEQYF.